Listed here are 2 T cell receptor beta chains from one sample, sequenced in a study of T cells expressing NK-cell markers. For each CDR3 protein, TCRdb gives one entry from its re-call of the 5' RACE reads, without DNA. Here the sample table reports approximately 440,000 distinct CDR3 sequences. Sequencing input: blood T cells: a sorted CD56 or NKG2C T cell subset, CD4+ or CD8+ T cells, or bulk PBMC T cells (not recorded which). These receptors came from a woman aged 45-60 years in good health.

This chain uses TRBV4-1 with TRBJ2-2; TCRdb indicates TRBD2, and absent DNA this call remains unverified. CDR3 length: 19 amino acids. CDR1 and CDR2 from the germline V gene are MGHRA and YSYEKL. CDR3 loop: CASSRFGLAGKTNTGELFF.

The chain combines TRBV4-2 with TRBJ1-5. There are 15 residues in the CDR3. Germline assignment: CDR1 LGHNA and CDR2 YNFKEQ. The chain's CDR3 is CASSQDGRKDQPQHF.